This TCR beta chain originates from a study of metastatic and nonmetastatic thyroid tumors. Study at large: From malignant and benign thyroid patients, repertoires in blood and in tumor or nodule tissue were compared. General study results and limits: Reports indicated that malignant thyroid tumors showed significantly higher TCR beta diversity than benign nodules did, in blood and tumor.

Every patient underwent thyroid surgery untreated. Study processing details: Across clinicopathological groups, CDR3 differences served as the basis for building a distant-metastasis classifier for papillary thyroid cancer. MiXCR reprocessed the PCR reads for TCRdb. These V and J calls rely on TCRdb rather than the paper's analysis. The sample holds approximately 16,000 clones; roughly 13% are singletons and the top ten take about 30%. V lost 0 bases and J lost 4, with 10 bases in between. The CDR3 is 14 amino acids. In germline, CDR1 is SGHRS, CDR2 YFSETQ. This clone was seen ten or more times. Its antigen is not known.

The gene calls are TRBV5-1 and TRBJ1-2; the D gene is possibly TRBD1 (5 bases). This receptor was obtained from a female donor with papillary thyroid cancer or a benign thyroid nodule (not recorded which). Some clones in this sample may be carry-over from other donors' samples. The sequenced material came from blood. The CDR3 spells CASSLESTVYGYTF. The CDR3 nucleotides read TGCGCCAGCAGCTTGGAATCGACAGTCTATGGCTACACCTTC.